Below are 14 T cell receptor beta chains sequenced from a single sample in a study of CD8 T cells in Susac syndrome. Random hexamers were used to reverse transcribe the RNA input (about 0.5 to 1 ug). MiXCR was run by TCRdb on the immunoSEQ multiplex PCR reads, yielding one entry per CDR3 protein. This table holds approximately 57,000 distinct CDR3 sequences, roughly 94% found once. Sequencing was carried out using CD8+ T cells from PBMCs. The receptors originated from a human donor with Susac syndrome.

The chain joins TRBV20-1 to TRBJ2-1; D possibly corresponds to TRBD2 (6 bases). Between the trimmed V and J ends, which lost 0 bases and 5 bases, there was a span of 14 bases. Germline loops: CDR1 DFQATT, CDR2 SNEGSKA (reference sequence). This CDR3 spans 15 amino acids. The CDR3 region is CSARDRVGGHNEQFF. CDR3 bases: TGCAGTGCTAGAGATCGGGTGGGGGGACACAATGAGCAGTTCTTC.

The rearrangement links TRBV30 to TRBJ1-5; D is unresolved. Germline values: CDR1 GTSNPN, CDR2 SVGIG (reference sequence). The CDR3 length is 13 residues. Deletions cut 5 bases from V and 5 bases from J, with 13 bases between. CDR3: CAWGLQSHQPQHF. Here the CDR3 DNA reads TGTGCCTGGGGTCTACAGAGCCATCAGCCCCAGCATTTT.

This clonotype was recorded once. The chain carries TRBV13 and TRBJ2-1; 8 bases agree with TRBD2. The ends lost 5 bases at V and 8 bases at J; junction bases unmatched: 14. The CDR3 sequence is 16 residues long. Germline CDR1 PRHDT, CDR2 FYEKMQ (reference sequence). CDR3 sequence (DNA): TGTGCCAGCAGCCGGGGACGGGGGGGCCCCTTCCATGAGCAGTTCTTC. Protein sequence: CASSRGRGGPFHEQFF.

J is TRBJ2-1 and V is TRBV29-1; D is unresolved. The CDR3 covers 11 residues. CDR1 and CDR2 (germline): SQVTM, ANQGSEA. The V end lost 6 bases, the J end lost 8 bases, and 11 bases lay between the germline ends. CDR3 sequence reads: CSVTPRDEQFF. DNA of the CDR3: TGCAGCGTGACCCCTCGCGATGAGCAGTTCTTC.

The V gene is TRBV7-3, the J gene TRBJ2-5; TRBD2 is a possible D gene (7 bases). The CDR3 is made up of 15 amino acids. Trimming stripped 6 bases from V and 6 bases from J, with 20 bases between. Germline V gene data show CDR1 as SGHTA and CDR2 as FQGTGA. The CDR3 here is CASSSDSGGGKTQYF. The CDR3 DNA sequence: TGTGCCAGCAGTTCCGACTCGGGGGGCGGGAAGACCCAGTACTTC.

V and J are TRBV4-1 and TRBJ2-3; D possibly uses TRBD1 or TRBD2 (5 bases each). With 1 base removed from V and 2 bases from J, the gap between germline ends came to 13 bases. The CDR3 has 16 residues. The germline CDR1 and CDR2 sequences are MGHRA and YSYEKL. CDR3 DNA sequence: TGCGCCAGCAGCCAAGTTCTCCGGGGCCTCACAGATACGCAGTATTTT. Translated, it gives CASSQVLRGLTDTQYF.

V usage is TRBV19 and J usage is TRBJ2-1, with D perhaps given as TRBD1 or TRBD2 (7 bases each). The CDR3 runs 13 residues. V shed 4 bases and J shed 10 bases, with 14 bases lying between them. CDR1 is LNHDA, CDR2 SQIVND, per germline (reference sequence). CDR3 region: CASSKYRGGEQFF. The CDR3 DNA reads as TGTGCCAGTAGTAAGTACAGGGGAGGGGAGCAGTTCTTC.

The V gene is TRBV12-3 or TRBV12-4, the J gene TRBJ2-6, with D maybe TRBD2 (6 bases). This CDR3 has 17 amino acids. The V end was cut by 2 bases, the J end by 0 bases, with 11 bases between. In nucleotides, the CDR3 is TGTGCCAGCAGTTTAAACGGCGGGAACTCTGGGGCCAACGTCCTGACTTTC. Encoded protein: CASSLNGGNSGANVLTF.

The chain uses TRBV7-2 and TRBJ2-1, with TRBD2 as a possible D gene (6 bases). Germline values: CDR1 SGHTA, CDR2 FQGNSA. Trimming removed 2 bases from V and 0 bases from J, with 8 bases in between. The CDR3 has 15 amino acids. The CDR3 region is CASSLLALSYNEQFF. The CDR3 DNA reads TGTGCCAGCAGCTTACTAGCGCTCTCCTACAATGAGCAGTTCTTC. The whole variable domain, filled in from reference TRBV7-2 and TRBJ2-1, reads GAGVSQSPSNKVTEKGKDVELRCDPISGHTALYWYRQSLGQGLEFLIYFQGNSAPDKSGLPSDRFSAERTGGSVSTLTIQRTQQEDSAVYLCASSLLALSYNEQFFGPGTRLTVL.

J is TRBJ2-3 and V is TRBV15, with D possibly being TRBD1 (5 bases). Germline V gene lookup returns CDR1 LNHNV and CDR2 YYDKDF (reference sequence). This CDR3 contains 17 residues. Trimming left V 3 bases short and J 3 bases short, with 19 bases between. CDR3 loop: CATSSGPRGSITDTQYF. DNA of the CDR3: TGTGCCACCAGCAGCGGACCAAGGGGCTCGATAACAGATACGCAGTATTTT.

The V gene is TRBV12-3 or TRBV12-4, the J gene TRBJ2-5; D perhaps matches TRBD1 (5 bases). The V end was cut by 0 bases, the J end by 3 bases, with 11 bases between. The CDR3 spans 15 residues. CDR3 loop: CASSLAGRSEETQYF. The CDR3, as DNA: TGTGCCAGCAGTTTAGCGGGGCGAAGCGAAGAGACCCAGTACTTC.

The J gene is TRBJ1-2, the V gene TRBV7-2, with D tentatively TRBD1 (6 bases). CDR1 SGHTA and CDR2 FQGNSA come from the germline V gene. V was shortened by 5 bases and J by 6 bases, with 16 bases between the two germline ends. The CDR3 totals 14 residues. CDR3 sequence reads: CASSTTGPPNGYTF. In nucleotides, the CDR3 is TGTGCCAGCAGCACGACAGGACCTCCCAATGGCTACACCTTC.

This clonotype came up once. The chain links TRBV12-3 or TRBV12-4 to TRBJ2-1; no definite D call. CDR3 length: 10 residues. Trimming left V 7 bases short and J 4 bases short, with 2 bases between. The CDR3 loop reads CASKYNEQFF. The CDR3 DNA reads TGTGCCAGCAAGTACAATGAGCAGTTCTTC.

CDR3 sequence reads: CSASAVAAGGSGTQYF. DNA of the CDR3: TGCAGTGCTAGCGCCGTCGCAGCGGGGGGGTCGGGGACCCAGTACTTC. The chain joins TRBV20-1 to TRBJ2-5; 10 nucleotides match TRBD2. CDR3 length: 16 amino acids. Germline V gene sequence: CDR1 DFQATT, CDR2 SNEGSKA (reference sequence). With 3 bases clipped from V and 7 bases from J, the junction kept 14 bases outside the gene matches.